The entry below gives a single TCR beta chain sequence along with its context. Data came from immunoSEQ multiplex PCR; TCRdb stores just in-frame clones and leaves some out. The sample holds about 62,000 clones, over 90% seen once. This sample stems from a study of OX40 agonist ivuxolimab in advanced cancers. The CDR3 length is 15 residues. V lost 2 bases and J lost 2; bases outside the gene matches: 3. Germline CDR1 reads LGHNT; CDR2 reads FRNRAP. The origin of this receptor is an adult with an advanced solid tumor such as melanoma, head and neck, liver or kidney cancer. The specimen comprised CD4+ or CD8+ T cells sorted from blood, sampled in a trial of the OX40 agonist ivuxolimab. J is TRBJ1-5 and V is TRBV12-5; 7 bases line up with TRBD1. The CDR3 DNA sequence: TGTGCTAGTGGTTTGCCCGGACAGGGCAATCAGCCCCAGCATTTT. The encoded protein is CASGLPGQGNQPQHF. Full variable domain (rest looked up from reference TRBV12-5 and TRBJ1-5): DARVTQTPRHKVTEMGQEVTMRCQPILGHNTVFWYRQTMMQGLELLAYFRNRAPLDDSGMPKDRFSAEMPDATLATLKIQPSEPRDSAVYFCASGLPGQGNQPQHFGDGTRLSIL.